This TCR beta chain was identified in a study of T cells after yellow fever vaccination. To note about this clonotype: Its antigen is currently unknown.

This CDR3 contains 15 residues. Points from the study as a whole: In post-booster samples, most primary-vaccination clones reappeared (approximately 95% CD4, 75% to 90% CD8).

TCRdb reprocessed the 5' RACE reads via MiXCR and lists one record per CDR3 protein. The sample has about 340,000 distinct CDR3 sequences; approximately 12% are singletons. This chain joins TRBV3-2 and TRBJ2-7; the D call of TRBD1 is as the table states it, not checked on the DNA. TRBV3-2 is classified as a pseudogene. The receptor comes from a man between 18 and 35 years old who received the YFV17D yellow fever vaccine. The sample here was CD4+ T cells sorted from PBMCs, taken 15 days after the yellow fever booster vaccination. In DNA form, the CDR3 reads TGTGCCAGCCAGCCCCGAGGCAGGGCGGATTACGAGCAGTACGTC. Protein sequence: CASQPRGRADYEQYV.